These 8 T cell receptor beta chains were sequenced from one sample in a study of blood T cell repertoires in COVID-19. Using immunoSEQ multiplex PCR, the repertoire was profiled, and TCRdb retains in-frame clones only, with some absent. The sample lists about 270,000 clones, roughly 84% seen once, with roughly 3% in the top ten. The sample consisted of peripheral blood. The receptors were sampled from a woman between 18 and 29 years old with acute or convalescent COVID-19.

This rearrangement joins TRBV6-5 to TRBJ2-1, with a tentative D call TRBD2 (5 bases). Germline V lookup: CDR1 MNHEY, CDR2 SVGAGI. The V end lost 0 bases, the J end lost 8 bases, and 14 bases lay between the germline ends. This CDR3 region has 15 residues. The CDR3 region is CASSYSWEPLDEQFF. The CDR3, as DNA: TGTGCCAGCAGTTACTCGTGGGAGCCCCTGGATGAGCAGTTCTTC.

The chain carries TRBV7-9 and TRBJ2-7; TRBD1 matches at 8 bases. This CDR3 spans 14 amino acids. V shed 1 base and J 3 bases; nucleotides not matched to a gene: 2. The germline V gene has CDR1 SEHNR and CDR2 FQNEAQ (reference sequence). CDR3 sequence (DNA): TGTGCCAGCAGCTTAGGGACAGGGCTCTACGAGCAGTACTTC. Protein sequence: CASSLGTGLYEQYF.

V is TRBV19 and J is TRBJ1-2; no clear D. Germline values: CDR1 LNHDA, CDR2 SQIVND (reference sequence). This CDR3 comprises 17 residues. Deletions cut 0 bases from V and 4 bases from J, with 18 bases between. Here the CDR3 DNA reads TGTGCCAGTAGTATAGAGAAGGGTGTAAAGCGGTCCTATGGCTACACCTTC. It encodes CASSIEKGVKRSYGYTF.

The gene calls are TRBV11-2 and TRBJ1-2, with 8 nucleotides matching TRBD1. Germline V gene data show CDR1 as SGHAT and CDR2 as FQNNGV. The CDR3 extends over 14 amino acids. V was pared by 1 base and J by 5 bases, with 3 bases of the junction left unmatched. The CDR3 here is CASSLVRQGYGYTF. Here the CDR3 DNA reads TGTGCCAGCAGCTTAGTTAGACAGGGGTATGGCTACACCTTC.

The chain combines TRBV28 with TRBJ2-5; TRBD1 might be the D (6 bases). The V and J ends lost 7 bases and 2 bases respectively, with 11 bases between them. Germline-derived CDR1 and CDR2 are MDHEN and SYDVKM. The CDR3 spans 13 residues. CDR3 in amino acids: CASKQGLQETQYF. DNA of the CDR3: TGTGCCAGCAAACAGGGCTTACAAGAGACCCAGTACTTC.

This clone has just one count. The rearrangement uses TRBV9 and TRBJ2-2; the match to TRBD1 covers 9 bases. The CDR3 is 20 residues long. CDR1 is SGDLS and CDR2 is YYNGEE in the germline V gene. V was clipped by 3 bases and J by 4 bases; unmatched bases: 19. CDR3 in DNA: TGTGCCAGCAGCGGAACGAACCGGGACAGGGCTCCCTGGGGCACCGGGGAGCTGTTTTTT. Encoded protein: CASSGTNRDRAPWGTGELFF.

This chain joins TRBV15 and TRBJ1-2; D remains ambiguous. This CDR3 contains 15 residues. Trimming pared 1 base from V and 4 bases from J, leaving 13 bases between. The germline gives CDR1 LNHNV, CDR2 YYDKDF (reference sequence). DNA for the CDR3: TGTGCCACCAGCAGAGCACTCCAACTAGGCTATGGCTACACCTTC. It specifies CATSRALQLGYGYTF. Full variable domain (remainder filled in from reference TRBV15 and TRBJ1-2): DAMVIQNPRYQVTQFGKPVTLSCSQTLNHNVMYWYQQKSSQAPKLLFHYYDKDFNNEADTPDNFQSRRPNTSFCFLDIRSPGLGDTAMYLCATSRALQLGYGYTFGSGTRLTVV.

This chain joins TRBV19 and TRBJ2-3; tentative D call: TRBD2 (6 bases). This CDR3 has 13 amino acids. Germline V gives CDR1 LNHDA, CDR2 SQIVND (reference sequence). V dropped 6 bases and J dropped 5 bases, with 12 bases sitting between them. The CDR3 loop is CASRGLNLDTQYF. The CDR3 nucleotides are TGTGCCAGTAGGGGACTGAACTTAGATACGCAGTATTTT.